This is a list of T cell receptor beta chains from one sample in a study of graft-versus-host responses after intestinal transplantation. Using immunoSEQ multiplex PCR, the repertoire was profiled, and TCRdb retains in-frame clones only, with some absent. The data hold 85,000 to 90,000 clones, with about four fifths observed a single time. The antigens for these receptors are not known. Sequencing used unstimulated CD8+ T cells sorted from spleen or lymph node cells, obtained before intestinal transplant. Every receptor here comes from a human donor who received an intestinal transplant. Each CDR3 is given with its conserved first and last residue. A D gene is named only where the DNA matches it firmly. Clone size is stated in some rows and not others, as once, few, many or a class when expanded.

size,V,J,D,DNA,CDR3
.,TRBV27,TRBJ2-3,.,TGTGCCAGCAGTCCCTACCCCCCAGATACGCAGTATTTT,CASSPYPPDTQYF
.,TRBV13,TRBJ2-3,.,TGTGCCAGCAGCTTAGAGGGTCCCATGGGGCCAGATACGCAGTATTTT,CASSLEGPMGPDTQYF
.,TRBV4-1,TRBJ2-2,.,TGCGCCAGCAGCCAAGAGAATGTGGGCACCGGGGAGCTGTTTTTT,CASSQENVGTGELFF
.,TRBV15,TRBJ2-7,.,TGTGCCACCAGCAGGGGGGACGGGCCTGTACGTGAGCAGTACTTC,CATSRGDGPVREQYF
.,TRBV27,TRBJ2-7,TRBD1,TGTGCCAGCAGTTTCTGGGGACAGGGGAACGAGCAGTACTTC,CASSFWGQGNEQYF
once,TRBV10-3,TRBJ2-1,.,TGTGCCATCAGTGTAGAACTCACCTACAATGAGCAGTTCTTC,CAISVELTYNEQFF
.,TRBV4-1,TRBJ2-7,.,TGCGCCAGCAGCCCGAGACTGGTCTACGAGCAGTACTTC,CASSPRLVYEQYF
.,TRBV4-1,TRBJ1-4,.,TGCGCCAGCAGCCAAGGGCCCGGGACCCGAGAAAAACTGTTTTTT,CASSQGPGTREKLFF
.,TRBV27,TRBJ2-7,TRBD2,TGTGCCAGCAGTTCCCGGGGACTAGCGGGTTTCTACGAGCAGTACTTC,CASSSRGLAGFYEQYF
.,TRBV25-1,TRBJ2-7,.,TGTGCCACCGGGGAGAGCCACTCCTACGAGCAGTACTTC,CATGESHSYEQYF
.,TRBV5-5,TRBJ2-2,.,TGTGCCAGCAGTTTACGAGGGGGACCCGGGGAGCTGTTTTTT,CASSLRGGPGELFF
few,TRBV9,TRBJ1-2,TRBD1,TGTGCCAGCAGCGGGGACAGGGCTGGCTACACCTTC,CASSGDRAGYTF
.,TRBV13,TRBJ2-7,.,TGTGCCAGCAGCGCTTCCCCAGGAGCCTACGAGCAGTACTTC,CASSASPGAYEQYF
.,TRBV6-5,TRBJ2-3,.,TGTGCCAGCAGTTACTCCTCTGGCACAGATACGCAGTATTTT,CASSYSSGTDTQYF
.,TRBV27,TRBJ1-3,.,TGTGCCAGCAGCCCCCGCAGGGTCGGTCTGTCTGGAAACACCATATATTTT,CASSPRRVGLSGNTIYF
.,TRBV4-1,TRBJ1-3,.,TGCGCCAGCAGCCAACTAGTCTCTGGAAACACCATATATTTT,CASSQLVSGNTIYF
.,TRBV16,TRBJ2-7,.,TGTGCCAGCAGCCAATCTGCTTACGAGCAGTACTTC,CASSQSAYEQYF
.,TRBV6-1,TRBJ1-1,.,TGTGCCAGCAGTGAAGAGGTGAGCCGGACTGAAGCTTTCTTT,CASSEEVSRTEAFF
.,TRBV6-4,TRBJ1-1,.,TGTGCCAGCAGTGACTCTTGGGCCAGGCTGAACACTGAAGCTTTCTTT,CASSDSWARLNTEAFF
.,TRBV19,TRBJ2-5,.,TGTGCCAGTAGTATAGGTGCGGGGAAAGAGACCCAGTACTTC,CASSIGAGKETQYF
once,TRBV7-9,TRBJ2-7,.,TGTGCCAGCAGCTTAGCGGAACCCGACAGTGAACGGTACTTC,CASSLAEPDSERYF
.,TRBV30,TRBJ1-4,.,TGTGCCTGGAGCCATAACCCCCGGGTCCTTCTAACGGGAAAACTGTTTTTT,CAWSHNPRVLLTGKLFF
.,TRBV27,TRBJ2-3,TRBD2,TGTGCCAGCGGGACTAGCCAAGATACGCAGTATTTT,CASGTSQDTQYF
once,TRBV15,TRBJ1-3,.,TGTGCCACCAGCAGAGATCAGGGAGGGGGAAACACCATATATTTT,CATSRDQGGGNTIYF
.,TRBV6-5,TRBJ1-5,.,TGTGCCAGCAGTTTCGGGGCCTCACCTAATCAGCCCCAGCATTTT,CASSFGASPNQPQHF
.,TRBV27,TRBJ2-7,.,TGTGCCAGCAGTTTGGGTGGGAGGAGATACGAGCAGTACTTC,CASSLGGRRYEQYF
.,TRBV5-4,TRBJ1-4,.,TGTGCCAGCAGAAGCGACAGGACTGAAAAACTGTTTTTT,CASRSDRTEKLFF
.,TRBV4-1,TRBJ2-1,.,TGCGCCAGCAGCTCGGGCGTTCTCAGTGAGCAGTTCTTC,CASSSGVLSEQFF
.,TRBV2,TRBJ2-7,TRBD2,TGTGCCAGCAGCGGGACTAGCGGGGAAGCCTACGAGCAGTACTTC,CASSGTSGEAYEQYF
.,TRBV9,TRBJ2-5,TRBD2,TGTGCCAGCAGCGTAGGCGGGGGGCCAGAGACCCAGTACTTC,CASSVGGGPETQYF
.,TRBV10-2,TRBJ2-3,.,TGCGCCAGCAGTGGGACTACAGATACGCAGTATTTT,CASSGTTDTQYF
.,TRBV9,TRBJ2-5,TRBD2,TGTGCCAGCAGCCCTAGCGGGAGAGTGCAAGAGACCCAGTACTTC,CASSPSGRVQETQYF
.,TRBV27,TRBJ2-2,.,TGTGCCAGCAGTCCGCATACGGGGGCCGGGGAGCTGTTTTTT,CASSPHTGAGELFF
.,TRBV9,TRBJ2-3,TRBD2,TGTGCCAGCAGCGTAGATCTAGCGGGGGGGCCAGATACGCAGTATTTT,CASSVDLAGGPDTQYF
.,TRBV19,TRBJ2-2,.,TGTGCCAGTAGGAGGCCGAACACCGGGGAGCTGTTTTTT,CASRRPNTGELFF
.,TRBV9,TRBJ2-3,TRBD1,TGTGCCAGCAGCGTAGCTGGGGACAGGGGGCCAGATACGCAGTATTTT,CASSVAGDRGPDTQYF